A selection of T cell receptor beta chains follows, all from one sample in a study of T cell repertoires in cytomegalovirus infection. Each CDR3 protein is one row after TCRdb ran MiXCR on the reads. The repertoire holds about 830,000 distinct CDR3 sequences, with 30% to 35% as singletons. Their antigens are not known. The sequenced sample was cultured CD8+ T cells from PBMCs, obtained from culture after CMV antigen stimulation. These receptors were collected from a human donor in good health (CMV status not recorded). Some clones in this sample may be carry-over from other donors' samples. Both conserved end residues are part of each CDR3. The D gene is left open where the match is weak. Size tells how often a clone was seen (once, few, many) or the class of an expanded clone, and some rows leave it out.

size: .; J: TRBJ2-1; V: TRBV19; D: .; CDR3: CASSIGDQLYNEQFF; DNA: TGTGCCAGTAGTATAGGAGACCAACTATACAATGAGCAGTTCTTC
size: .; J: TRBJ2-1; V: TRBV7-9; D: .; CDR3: CASSPTINEQFF; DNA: TGTGCCAGCAGCCCCACGATCAATGAGCAGTTCTTC
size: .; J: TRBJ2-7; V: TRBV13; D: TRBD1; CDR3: CASSPWDRDSYEQYF; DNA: TGTGCCAGCAGCCCCTGGGACAGGGACTCCTACGAGCAGTACTTC
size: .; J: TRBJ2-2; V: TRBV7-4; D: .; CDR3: CANQDSNTGELFF; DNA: TGTGCCAACCAAGATTCGAACACCGGGGAGCTGTTTTTT
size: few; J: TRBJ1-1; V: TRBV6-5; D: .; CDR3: CASTLVPGALEAFF; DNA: TGTGCCAGCACCCTCGTTCCAGGGGCGCTAGAAGCTTTCTTT
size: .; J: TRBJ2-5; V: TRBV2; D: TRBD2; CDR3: CASSGLAGSQETQYF; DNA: TGTGCCAGCAGTGGACTAGCGGGAAGCCAAGAGACCCAGTACTTC
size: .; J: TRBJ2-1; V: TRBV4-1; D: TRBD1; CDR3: CVSSQDAFRGQSSYNEQFF; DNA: TGCGTCAGCAGCCAAGATGCCTTCAGGGGGCAGAGCTCCTACAATGAGCAGTTCTTC
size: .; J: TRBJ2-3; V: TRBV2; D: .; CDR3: CASRVPPGARTDTQYF; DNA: TGTGCCAGCAGGGTTCCCCCCGGCGCTCGGACAGATACGCAGTATTTT
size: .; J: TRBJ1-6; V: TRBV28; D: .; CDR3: CASSLYRAQNSPLHF; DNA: TGTGCCAGCAGTTTATACAGGGCTCAGAATTCACCCCTCCACTTT
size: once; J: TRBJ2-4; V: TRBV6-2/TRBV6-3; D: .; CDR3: CVSTVGFKNIQYF; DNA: TGTGTCAGCACCGTGGGCTTTAAAAACATTCAGTACTTC
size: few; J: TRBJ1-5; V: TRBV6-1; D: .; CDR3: CASSEIVGFQPQHF; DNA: TGTGCCAGCAGTGAGATCGTGGGATTTCAGCCCCAGCATTTT
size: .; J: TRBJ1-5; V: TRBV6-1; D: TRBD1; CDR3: CASIETGTGGQPQHF; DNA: TGTGCCAGCATTGAAACCGGGACAGGGGGCCAGCCCCAGCATTTT
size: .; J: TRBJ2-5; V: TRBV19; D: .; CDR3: CASSTFYKDRGETQYF; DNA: TGTGCCAGTAGTACCTTTTACAAAGACAGAGGAGAGACCCAGTACTTC
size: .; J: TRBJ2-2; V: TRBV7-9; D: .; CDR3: CASSSRVNGELFF; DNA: TGTGCCAGCAGCTCGAGGGTTAACGGGGAGCTGTTTTTT
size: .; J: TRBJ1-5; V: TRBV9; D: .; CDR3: CASSVDGGRGNQPQHF; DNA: TGTGCCAGCAGCGTAGATGGAGGGAGAGGCAATCAGCCCCAGCATTTT
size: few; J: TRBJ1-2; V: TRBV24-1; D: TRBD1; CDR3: CATSDYRGGYTF; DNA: TGTGCCACCAGTGATTACAGGGGAGGCTACACCTTC
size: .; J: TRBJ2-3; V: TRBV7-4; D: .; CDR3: CASSPATGKNTDTQYF; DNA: TGTGCCAGCAGCCCTGCGACAGGCAAAAATACAGATACGCAGTATTTT
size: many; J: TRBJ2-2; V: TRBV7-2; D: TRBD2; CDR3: CATAAGWTGELFF; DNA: TGTGCCACTGCAGCGGGGTGGACCGGGGAGCTGTTTTTT
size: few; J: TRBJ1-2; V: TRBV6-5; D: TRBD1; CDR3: CASRLKTGHKSNYGYTF; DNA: TGTGCCAGCAGACTGAAGACAGGGCACAAGTCTAACTATGGCTACACCTTC
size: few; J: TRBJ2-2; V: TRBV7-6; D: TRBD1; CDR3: CASSLGDRGMTGELFF; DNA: TGTGCCAGCAGCTTAGGGGACAGGGGAATGACCGGGGAGCTGTTTTTT
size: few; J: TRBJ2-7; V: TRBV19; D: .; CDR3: CASSQGDAGMEYF; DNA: TGTGCCAGTAGCCAGGGTGACGCGGGGATGGAGTACTTC
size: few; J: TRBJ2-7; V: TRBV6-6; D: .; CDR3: CASSLGRSEEQYF; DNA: TGTGCCAGCAGTTTGGGCAGGAGTGAAGAGCAGTACTTC
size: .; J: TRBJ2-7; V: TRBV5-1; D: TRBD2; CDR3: CASSLPSGGASVYEQYF; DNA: TGCGCCAGCAGCTTACCTAGCGGGGGGGCCTCAGTCTACGAGCAGTACTTC
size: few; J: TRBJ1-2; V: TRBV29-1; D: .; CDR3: CSVVQEGGYTF; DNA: TGCAGCGTTGTCCAGGAGGGGGGCTACACCTTC
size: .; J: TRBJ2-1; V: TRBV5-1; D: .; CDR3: CASSLAAEVNEQFF; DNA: TGCGCCAGCAGCTTGGCCGCAGAGGTCAATGAGCAGTTCTTC
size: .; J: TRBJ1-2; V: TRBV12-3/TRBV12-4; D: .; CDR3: CASNSTPMGGDYGYTF; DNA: TGTGCCAGCAATTCGACCCCGATGGGGGGCGACTATGGCTACACCTTC
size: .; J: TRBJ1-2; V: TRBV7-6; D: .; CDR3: CASTPSGDRYGYTF; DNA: TGTGCCAGCACCCCGTCGGGGGACCGATATGGCTACACCTTC
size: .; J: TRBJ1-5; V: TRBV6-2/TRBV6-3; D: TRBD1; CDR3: CASSLDRDPQHF; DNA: TGTGCCAGCAGCCTTGACAGGGATCCCCAGCATTTT
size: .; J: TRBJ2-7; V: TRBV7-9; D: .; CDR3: CASSTGGSASYEQYF; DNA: TGTGCCAGCAGCACCGGGGGTTCTGCCTCCTACGAGCAGTACTTC
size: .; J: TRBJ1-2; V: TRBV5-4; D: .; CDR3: CASRPEADFQGYTF; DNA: TGTGCCAGCAGACCCGAGGCAGATTTTCAGGGCTACACCTTC
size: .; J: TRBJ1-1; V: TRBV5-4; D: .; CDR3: CASRSQYSEAFF; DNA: TGTGCCAGCAGATCACAGTACTCTGAAGCTTTCTTT
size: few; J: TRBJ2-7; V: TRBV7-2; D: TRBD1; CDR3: CASSSLTGIREQYF; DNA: TGTGCCAGCAGCTCCTTGACAGGGATTCGCGAGCAGTACTTC
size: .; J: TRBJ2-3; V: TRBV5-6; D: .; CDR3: CASSLFEFGLGGTDTQYF; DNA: TGTGCCAGCAGCTTATTCGAGTTTGGGCTTGGCGGCACAGATACGCAGTATTTT
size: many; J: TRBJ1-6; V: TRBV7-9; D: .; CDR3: CASSARDSNSPLHF; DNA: TGTGCCAGCAGCGCAAGGGACTCCAATTCACCCCTCCACTTT
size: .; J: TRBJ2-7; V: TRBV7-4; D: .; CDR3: CANSLGYPYEQYF; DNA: TGTGCCAACAGCTTAGGGTACCCCTACGAGCAGTACTTC
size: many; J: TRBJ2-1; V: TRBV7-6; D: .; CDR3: CASSLAKGSDEQFF; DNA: TGTGCCAGCAGCTTAGCGAAGGGTAGTGATGAGCAGTTCTTC
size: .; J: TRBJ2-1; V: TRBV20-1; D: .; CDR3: CSARDDRTAVVYEQFF; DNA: TGCAGTGCTAGAGATGACAGGACGGCGGTTGTATATGAGCAGTTCTTC
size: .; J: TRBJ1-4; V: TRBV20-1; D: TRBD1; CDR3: CSARDRGTAEKLFF; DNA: TGCAGTGCTAGAGATCGCGGGACAGCTGAAAAACTGTTTTTT
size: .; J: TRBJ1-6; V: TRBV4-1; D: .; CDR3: CASSQVSGMPLHF; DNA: TGCGCCAGCAGCCAAGTTTCAGGGATGCCCCTCCACTTT
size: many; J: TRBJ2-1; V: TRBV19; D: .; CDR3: CASSPTDYNEQFF; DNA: TGTGCCAGTAGTCCGACAGACTACAATGAGCAGTTCTTC
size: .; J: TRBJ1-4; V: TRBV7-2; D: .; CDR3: CASNTGAGGGEKLFF; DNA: TGTGCCAGCAACACCGGGGCCGGCGGTGGAGAAAAACTGTTTTTT
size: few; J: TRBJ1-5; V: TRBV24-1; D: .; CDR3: CATSEQGFDQPQHF; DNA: TGTGCCACCAGTGAGCAGGGATTCGATCAGCCCCAGCATTTT
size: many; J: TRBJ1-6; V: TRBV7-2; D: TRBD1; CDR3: CASSSGQGGSPLHF; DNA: TGTGCCAGCAGCTCCGGACAGGGCGGGTCACCCCTCCACTTT
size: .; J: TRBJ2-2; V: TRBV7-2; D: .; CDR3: CASSLAHYTGELFF; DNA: TGTGCCAGCAGCTTAGCCCACTACACCGGGGAGCTGTTTTTT